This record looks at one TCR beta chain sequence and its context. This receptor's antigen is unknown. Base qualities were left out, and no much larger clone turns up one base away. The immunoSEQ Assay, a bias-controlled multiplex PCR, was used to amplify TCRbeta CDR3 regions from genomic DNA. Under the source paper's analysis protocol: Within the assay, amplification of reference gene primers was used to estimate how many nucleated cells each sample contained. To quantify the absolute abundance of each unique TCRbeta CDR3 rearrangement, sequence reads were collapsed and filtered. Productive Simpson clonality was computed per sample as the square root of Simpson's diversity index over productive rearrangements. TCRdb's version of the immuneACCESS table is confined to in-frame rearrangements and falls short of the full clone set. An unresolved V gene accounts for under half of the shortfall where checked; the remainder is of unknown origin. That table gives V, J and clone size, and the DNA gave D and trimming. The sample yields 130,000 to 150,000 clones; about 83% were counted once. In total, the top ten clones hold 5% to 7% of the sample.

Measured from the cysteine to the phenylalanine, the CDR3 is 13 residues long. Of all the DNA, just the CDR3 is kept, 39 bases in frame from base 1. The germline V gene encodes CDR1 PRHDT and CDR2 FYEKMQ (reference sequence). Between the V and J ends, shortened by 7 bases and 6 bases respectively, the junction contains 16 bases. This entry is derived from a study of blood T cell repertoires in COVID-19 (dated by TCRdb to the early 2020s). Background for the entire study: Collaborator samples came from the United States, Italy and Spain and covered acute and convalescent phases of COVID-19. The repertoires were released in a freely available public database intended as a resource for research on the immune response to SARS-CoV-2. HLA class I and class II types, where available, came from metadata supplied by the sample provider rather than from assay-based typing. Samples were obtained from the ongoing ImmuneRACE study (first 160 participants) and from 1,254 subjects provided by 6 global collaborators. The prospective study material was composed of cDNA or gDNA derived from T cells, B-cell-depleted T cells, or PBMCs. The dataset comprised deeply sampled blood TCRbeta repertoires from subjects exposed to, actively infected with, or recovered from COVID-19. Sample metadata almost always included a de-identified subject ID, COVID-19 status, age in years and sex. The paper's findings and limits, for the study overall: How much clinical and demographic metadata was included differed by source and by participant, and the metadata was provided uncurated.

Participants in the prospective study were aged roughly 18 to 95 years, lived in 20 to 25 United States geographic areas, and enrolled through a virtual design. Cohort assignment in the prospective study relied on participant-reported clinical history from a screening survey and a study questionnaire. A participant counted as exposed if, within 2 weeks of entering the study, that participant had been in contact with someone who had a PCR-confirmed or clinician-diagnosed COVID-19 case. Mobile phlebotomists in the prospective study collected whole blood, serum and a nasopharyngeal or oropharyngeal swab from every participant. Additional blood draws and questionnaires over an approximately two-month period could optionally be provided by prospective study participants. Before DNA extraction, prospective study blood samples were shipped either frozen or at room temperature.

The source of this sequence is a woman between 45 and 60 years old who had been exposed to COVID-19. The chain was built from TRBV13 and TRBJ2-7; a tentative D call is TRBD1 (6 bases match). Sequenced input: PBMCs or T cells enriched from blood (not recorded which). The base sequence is TGTGCCAGCAACCTCAGGGGCGGTCCCGAGCAGTACTTC. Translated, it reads CASNLRGGPEQYF.